This T cell receptor beta chain originates from a study of blood T cell repertoires in COVID-19. Generated by immunoSEQ multiplex PCR, the TCRdb table keeps only in-frame clones and is missing some. The table records about 100,000 clones, roughly 92% of them present only once. Germline lookup yields CDR1 SGHTA and CDR2 FQGTGA. Trimming shortened V by 0 bases and J by 2 bases, and 11 bases separated the two germline ends. There are 15 residues in the CDR3. What was sequenced was peripheral blood. The TCR was taken from a man aged 65 to 79 with acute or convalescent COVID-19. The chain combines TRBV7-3 with TRBJ2-7; no definite D call. CDR3 protein: CASSLTGHPTYEQYF. CDR3 in DNA: TGTGCCAGCAGCTTAACGGGCCACCCGACCTACGAGCAGTACTTC.